Below are 5 T cell receptor beta chains sequenced from a single sample in a study of blood T cell repertoires in COVID-19. Clones were read by immunoSEQ multiplex PCR, and TCRdb kept only the in-frame ones, dropping some. The profile shows over 130,000 clones, 88% of them singletons. What was sequenced was peripheral blood. The receptor set was obtained from a man in his sixties with active or convalescent COVID-19.

This rearrangement joins TRBV10-2 to TRBJ1-3, with TRBD1 matching 7 bases. The CDR3 sequence is 14 residues long. The junction had 4 bases not matched to a gene; V was cut back by 7 bases and J by 1 base. CDR1 is WSHSY and CDR2 is SAAADI in the germline V gene. The CDR3 DNA reads as TGCGCCAGCACCGACAGGGCGTCTGGAAACACCATATATTTT. Residues: CASTDRASGNTIYF.

The chain links TRBV2 to TRBJ2-1; the match to TRBD2 covers 7 bases. Germline values: CDR1 SNHLY, CDR2 FYNNEI. Unmatched junction bases numbered 2, after V lost 8 bases and J lost 4 bases. The CDR3 covers 12 residues. The CDR3 sequence is CASGLVYNEQFF. DNA of the CDR3: TGTGCCAGCGGACTAGTATACAATGAGCAGTTCTTC.

The rearrangement uses TRBV7-2 and TRBJ2-5; D may be TRBD1 (7 bases). There are 15 residues in the CDR3. The germline CDR1 and CDR2 sequences are SGHTA and FQGNSA. The germline V and J ends were trimmed by 0 bases and 7 bases, with 15 bases remaining between them. The chain's CDR3 is CASSLASGGTATQYF. The CDR3 nucleotides read TGTGCCAGCAGCTTAGCCTCTGGCGGGACAGCGACCCAGTACTTC. The whole variable domain, filled in from reference TRBV7-2 and TRBJ2-5, reads GAGVSQSPSNKVTEKGKDVELRCDPISGHTALYWYRQSLGQGLEFLIYFQGNSAPDKSGLPSDRFSAERTGGSVSTLTIQRTQQEDSAVYLCASSLASGGTATQYFGPGTRLLVL.

This clone occurred a few times. This chain connects TRBV28 to TRBJ1-2; D is unresolved. With 3 bases removed from V and 4 bases from J, the gap between germline ends came to 9 bases. Looked up from germline, CDR1 is MDHEN and CDR2 is SYDVKM. The CDR3 extends over 13 amino acids. Written as DNA, the CDR3 is TGTGCCAGCAGTTTGGTCCGGGGCTATGGCTACACCTTC. This encodes CASSLVRGYGYTF.

The J gene is TRBJ1-6, the V gene TRBV5-4, with 7 nucleotides matching TRBD1. The V segment lost 1 base and the J segment 10 bases; nucleotides outside the gene matches: 5. The CDR3 runs 14 residues. Germline V gene data show CDR1 as SGHNT and CDR2 as YYREEE (reference sequence). CDR3 sequence reads: CASSLYRGSSPLHF. In DNA, the CDR3 is TGTGCCAGCAGCTTGTACAGGGGAAGCTCACCCCTCCACTTT.